Listed here are 20 T cell receptor beta chains from one sample, sequenced in a study of human T cells and chemical hapten exposure. TCRdb re-called the RACE reads with MiXCR, one entry per CDR3 protein. This repertoire shows tens of thousands of distinct CDR3 sequences, more than 9.5% found once; its top ten account for 1.4%. Sample time point: patch test 3, about 24 weeks after DPC sensitization. Treatment noted: therapeutic diphenylcyclopropenone sensitization with weekly scalp DPC. The source was whole blood, collected in connection with sensitization to the hapten diphenylcyclopropenone (DPC). The origin of the receptors is a woman aged 45-60 years with alopecia areata. Some clones in this sample may be carry-over from other donors' samples.

This clonotype was recorded many times. The chain joins TRBV7-7 to TRBJ2-5; 11 bases are shared with TRBD2. This CDR3 comprises 16 residues. The germline CDR1 and CDR2 sequences are SSHAT and FNYEAQ (reference sequence). The CDR3 DNA sequence: TGTGCTAGCCCGCCCCCAATAGCGGGGGGGCAAGAGACCCAGTACTTC. It yields the protein CASPPPIAGGQETQYF.

This chain connects TRBV2 to TRBJ1-1, with D maybe TRBD1 (5 bases). V shed 4 bases and J shed 5 bases, with 11 bases lying between them. The CDR3 loop spans 13 amino acids. Germline V gene sequence: CDR1 SNHLY, CDR2 FYNNEI. The CDR3 sequence: CASSGNRGTEAFF. The DNA for the CDR3 is TGTGCCAGCAGTGGAAATCGGGGGACTGAAGCTTTCTTT.

The rearrangement links TRBV29-1 to TRBJ1-2; TRBD1 matches at 7 bases. This CDR3 region has 15 residues. Per the germline V gene, CDR1 is SQVTM and CDR2 is ANQGSEA. V shed 1 base, J shed 4 bases, and the junction held 9 bases outside the gene matches. In DNA form, the CDR3 reads TGCAGCGTTGAAGGGAGCGGACAGGTGCTCTATGGCTACACCTTC. Protein: CSVEGSGQVLYGYTF.

This clonotype showed up just a few times. This chain connects TRBV29-1 to TRBJ1-2; 8 bases line up with TRBD1. Trimming removed 6 bases from V and 4 bases from J; junction bases left unmatched: 7. The CDR3 length is 13 residues. Germline CDR1 and CDR2: SQVTM and ANQGSEA. The chain's CDR3 is CSVQDRAVYGYTF. The DNA of the CDR3 is TGCAGCGTCCAGGACAGGGCTGTCTATGGCTACACCTTC. The whole variable domain, filled in from reference TRBV29-1 and TRBJ1-2, reads SAVISQKPSRDICQRGTSLTIQCQVDSQVTMMFWYRQQPGQSLTLIATANQGSEATYESGFVIDKFPISRPNLTFSTLTVSNMSPEDSSIYLCSVQDRAVYGYTFGSGTRLTVV.

This clonotype occurred a few times. The V call is TRBV12-3 or TRBV12-4, the J call TRBJ1-1; no firm D call. V was pared by 3 bases and J by 1 base, with 15 bases between. This CDR3 region has 16 residues. CDR3 sequence: CASSFFIGRQNTEAFF. The CDR3, as DNA: TGTGCCAGCAGTTTTTTCATAGGGAGACAGAACACTGAAGCTTTCTTT.

CDR3 bases: TGTGCCAGCAGCTTCTTCTGGGGGGCTGACACTGAAGCTTTCTTT. Its translation is CASSFFWGADTEAFF. The rearrangement uses TRBV7-9 and TRBJ1-1; maybe TRBD1 (6 bases). Germline-derived CDR1 and CDR2 are SEHNR and FQNEAQ (reference sequence). The CDR3 has 15 amino acids. V lost 3 bases to trimming and J lost 3 bases, with 14 bases between them.

This clonotype was counted only a few times. The germline gene is not matched at one end of the junction; a read error may be the cause. V gene TRBV7-2 combines with J gene TRBJ2-2, with D unresolved. CDR1 and CDR2 (germline): SGHTA, FQGNSA. The CDR3 totals 13 residues. The CDR3 is CASSSPNPGELFF. CDR3 sequence (DNA): TGTGCCAGCAGCTCCCCGAACCCCGGGGAGCTGTTTTTT.

The chain is built from TRBV5-6 and TRBJ1-2; D remains unclear. Deletions cut 0 bases from V and 5 bases from J, with 8 bases between. CDR3 length: 13 amino acids. Germline lookup yields CDR1 SGHDT and CDR2 YYEEEE. CDR3: CASSLGQTYGYTF. The DNA for the CDR3 is TGTGCCAGCAGCTTGGGGCAGACATATGGCTACACCTTC.

This clonotype has just a few counts. The J gene is TRBJ2-3, the V gene TRBV18; TRBD2 matches at 14 bases. The J segment lost 5 bases and the V segment lost 0 bases, leaving 4 bases of the junction unmatched. This CDR3 spans 17 amino acids. Germline lookup yields CDR1 KGHSH and CDR2 LQKENI. CDR3: CASSPPGTSGGGDTQYF. CDR3 DNA: TGTGCCAGCTCACCACCCGGGACTAGCGGGGGCGGAGATACGCAGTATTTT.

This clonotype has just a few counts. V and J are TRBV10-3 and TRBJ2-5; 7 bases align to TRBD1. The CDR3 length is 13 residues. Germline CDR1 ENHRY, CDR2 SYGVKD. V shed 7 bases, J shed 2 bases, and the junction held 4 bases outside the gene matches. CDR3 sequence reads: CAIKGTVQETQYF. CDR3 bases: TGTGCCATCAAGGGGACAGTTCAAGAGACCCAGTACTTC.

The table lists this clonotype with many counts. The CDR3 loop is CASSSARMVSETQYF. In nucleotides, the CDR3 is TGTGCCAGCAGCTCCGCCCGTATGGTTTCAGAGACCCAGTACTTC. The chain recombines TRBV7-2 with TRBJ2-5; D is unresolved. CDR3 length: 15 residues. Trimming cost V 4 bases and J 4 bases, with 16 bases left between them. From germline, CDR1 is SGHTA and CDR2 FQGNSA. The variable domain in full, completed from reference TRBV7-2 and TRBJ2-5, reads GAGVSQSPSNKVTEKGKDVELRCDPISGHTALYWYRQSLGQGLEFLIYFQGNSAPDKSGLPSDRFSAERTGGSVSTLTIQRTQQEDSAVYLCASSSARMVSETQYFGPGTRLLVL.

This clonotype showed up many times. The genes are TRBV5-4 and TRBJ2-7; 8 bases match TRBD1. CDR3 size: 15 residues. V lost 3 bases and J lost 2; bases outside the gene matches: 7. The germline gives CDR1 SGHNT, CDR2 YYREEE (reference sequence). CDR3 sequence reads: CASSSSGTGAYEQYF. The CDR3, as DNA: TGTGCCAGCAGCTCCTCCGGGACAGGAGCCTACGAGCAGTACTTC.

The table lists this clonotype with many counts. The rearrangement links TRBV12-3 or TRBV12-4 to TRBJ2-2, with 8 positions matching TRBD2. The trim removed 3 bases at V and 0 bases at J, leaving 12 bases unmatched. This CDR3 has 19 amino acids. CDR3 sequence reads: CASSFSSGSWMTNTGELFF. The DNA for the CDR3 is TGTGCCAGCAGTTTTTCCAGCGGGAGCTGGATGACGAACACCGGGGAGCTGTTTTTT.

The chain joins TRBV11-2 to TRBJ2-7, with 7 bases lining up with TRBD2. The junction had 5 bases not matched to a gene; V was cut back by 5 bases and J by 1 base. From germline, CDR1 is SGHAT and CDR2 FQNNGV. The CDR3 is made up of 14 amino acids. The CDR3: CASSPRGGSYEQYF. In nucleotides, the CDR3 is TGTGCCAGCAGCCCCCGGGGAGGGTCCTACGAGCAGTACTTC.

This clonotype appeared a few times. Relative to the germline gene, one junction end is altered; a read error may explain this. The J gene is TRBJ2-3, the V gene TRBV20-1, with D tentatively TRBD1 or TRBD2 (5 bases each). The CDR3 covers 14 residues. CDR1 and CDR2 (germline): DFQATT, SNEGSKA (reference sequence). Written as DNA, the CDR3 is TGCAGTGCTGGAGAACCCGGGGCCACAGATACGCAGTATTTT. Protein sequence: CSAGEPGATDTQYF.

J is TRBJ1-1 and V is TRBV29-1, with no clear D. Germline CDR1 and CDR2: SQVTM and ANQGSEA. The CDR3 sequence is 14 residues long. Trimming cost V 0 bases and J 4 bases, with 12 bases left between them. In DNA form, the CDR3 reads TGCAGCGTTGAAGAACCCCTCCGGGGCACTGAAGCTTTCTTT. Translation gives CSVEEPLRGTEAFF.

This clonotype was detected only a few times. The chain recombines TRBV10-1 with TRBJ1-1, with D unresolved. Between the trimmed V and J ends, which lost 3 bases and 3 bases, there was a span of 11 bases. Germline assignment: CDR1 WNHNN and CDR2 SYGVQD (reference sequence). This CDR3 is built from 14 residues. This chain's CDR3 is CASSDGVSDTEAFF. The CDR3 DNA sequence: TGCGCCAGCAGTGATGGGGTATCGGACACTGAAGCTTTCTTT.

This chain links TRBV28 with TRBJ2-4, with D maybe TRBD2 (5 bases). From germline, CDR1 is MDHEN and CDR2 SYDVKM. Trimming pared 8 bases from V and 5 bases from J, leaving 13 bases between. The CDR3 spans 13 residues. This CDR3 reads CASQEEAENIQYF. CDR3 bases: TGTGCCAGCCAGGAGGAGGCGGAAAACATTCAGTACTTC.

This clonotype showed up many times. CDR3 loop: CASGEYEQFF. CDR3 DNA: TGTGCCAGCGGGGAGTATGAGCAGTTCTTC. The genes are TRBV6-2 or TRBV6-3 and TRBJ2-1; possible D gene TRBD2, 5 bases. The V end lost 8 bases, the J end lost 8 bases, and 7 bases lay between the germline ends. Germline assignment: CDR1 MNHEY and CDR2 SVGEGT. The CDR3 length is 10 residues.

This clonotype was counted many times. The chain joins TRBV24-1 to TRBJ1-5; the D is unclear. The V end lost 3 bases, the J end lost 5 bases, and 13 bases lay between the germline ends. Germline CDR1 KGHDR, CDR2 SFDVKD. CDR3 size: 15 residues. CDR3 DNA: TGTGCCACCAGTGATGGCGGACGAATTTATCAGCCCCAGCATTTT. Translated, it gives CATSDGGRIYQPQHF.